These 26 T cell receptor beta chains originate from one sample sequenced in a study of T cells in Graves' hyperthyroidism and ophthalmopathy. It was RNA transcripts that yielded the amplified TCR beta CDR3 regions. First-round RT-PCR of the TCR CDR3 relied on the HTBI primer set. From the multiplex PCR reads, TCRdb called clonotypes with MiXCR, one entry per CDR3 protein. The data contain 550,000 to 800,000 distinct CDR3 sequences, roughly 15% of them singletons. The specimen sequenced was blood. Receptors originate from a man aged 18 to 30 with Graves' hyperthyroidism.

The rearrangement joins TRBV9 to TRBJ2-1; D is perhaps TRBD1 or TRBD2 (6 bases each). Trimming took 0 bases from V and 0 from J, leaving 13 bases between them. Germline assignment: CDR1 SGDLS and CDR2 YYNGEE. This CDR3 is built from 17 residues. The CDR3 bases are TGTGCCAGCAGCGTAGTAGGGGGAGGTCCCTCCTACAATGAGCAGTTCTTC. Its protein is CASSVVGGGPSYNEQFF. The variable domain in full, with the rest retrieved from reference TRBV9 and TRBJ2-1, is DSGVTQTPKHLITATGQRVTLRCSPRSGDLSVYWYQQSLDQGLQFLIQYYNGEERAKGNILERFSAQQFPDLHSELNLSSLELGDSALYFCASSVVGGGPSYNEQFFGPGTRLTVL.

This clonotype showed up many times. The chain links TRBV29-1 to TRBJ1-1; D is ambiguous. From germline, CDR1 is SQVTM and CDR2 ANQGSEA. Trimming shortened V by 2 bases and J by 1 base, and 5 bases separated the two germline ends. The CDR3 loop spans 12 amino acids. CDR3 amino acids: CSVESGNTEAFF. CDR3 bases: TGCAGCGTTGAATCCGGGAACACTGAAGCTTTCTTT.

This chain joins TRBV14 and TRBJ1-1; TRBD1 matches at 10 bases. Germline-derived CDR1 and CDR2 are SGHDN and FVKESK. The CDR3 runs to 15 residues. The trim removed 4 bases at V and 4 bases at J, leaving 6 bases unmatched. The CDR3 spells CASSLRTGGGTEAFF. Written as DNA, the CDR3 is TGTGCCAGCAGCCTCCGGACAGGGGGGGGCACTGAAGCTTTCTTT. Based on the CDR3 plus reference TRBV14 and TRBJ1-1, the full variable domain is EAGVTQFPSHSVIEKGQTVTLRCDPISGHDNLYWYRRVMGKEIKFLLHFVKESKQDESGMPNNRFLAERTGGTYSTLKVQPAELEDSGVYFCASSLRTGGGTEAFFGQGTRLTVV.

This clonotype was detected only once. The rearrangement links TRBV9 to TRBJ1-1; D not resolved. Germline loops: CDR1 SGDLS, CDR2 YYNGEE. The V gene lost 0 bases and the J gene lost 6 bases, with 12 bases spanning the gap. This CDR3 is built from 14 residues. CDR3 DNA: TGTGCCAGCAGCGTAGATTTAGAGGTGGCTGAAGCTTTCTTT. Translation: CASSVDLEVAEAFF.

The chain links TRBV3-1 to TRBJ1-5; the D gene is possibly TRBD1 (5 bases). This CDR3 is 16 amino acids long. Trimming stripped 1 base from V and 3 bases from J, with 13 bases between. Germline V gives CDR1 LGHDT, CDR2 YNNKEL (reference sequence). The CDR3 coding sequence is TGTGCCAGCAGCCAAGGGACCCTAGGGACCAATCAGCCCCAGCATTTT. Its translation is CASSQGTLGTNQPQHF.

This clonotype was seen repeatedly, ten times or more. This rearrangement joins TRBV28 to TRBJ2-3; TRBD2 matches at 16 bases. Germline V gives CDR1 MDHEN, CDR2 SYDVKM. The CDR3 extends over 21 amino acids. V was clipped by 3 bases and J by 6 bases; unmatched bases: 18. The CDR3 DNA reads as TGTGCCAGCAGTTTGCTGTCCTTTGGGACTAGCGGGAGGGCCTTTCGGGATACGCAGTATTTT. Its protein is CASSLLSFGTSGRAFRDTQYF.

The sample holds many counts of this clonotype. This chain joins TRBV2 and TRBJ2-7, with TRBD2 matching over 14 bases. The CDR3 is 16 residues long. Germline-derived CDR1 and CDR2 are SNHLY and FYNNEI. Trimming removed 7 bases from V and 2 bases from J; junction bases left unmatched: 7. As DNA, the CDR3 is TGTGCCAGCATTGGGACTAGCGGGAGCTGGACCTACGAGCAGTACTTC. Translating gives CASIGTSGSWTYEQYF. The variable domain in full, completed from reference TRBV2 and TRBJ2-7, reads EPEVTQTPSHQVTQMGQEVILRCVPISNHLYFYWYRQILGQKVEFLVSFYNNEISEKSEIFDDQFSVERPDGSNFTLKIRSTKLEDSAMYFCASIGTSGSWTYEQYFGPGTRLTVT.

This clonotype showed up many times. This chain connects TRBV11-3 to TRBJ2-2, with a possible D match to TRBD1 (6 bases). Germline CDR1 SGHNT, CDR2 YENEEA. The CDR3 has 14 amino acids. With 4 bases removed from V and 5 bases from J, the gap between germline ends came to 11 bases. Here the CDR3 reads CASSYIQGTGELFF. The DNA for the CDR3 is TGTGCCAGCAGCTACATACAGGGAACCGGGGAGCTGTTTTTT. The full variable domain, its missing parts supplied by reference TRBV11-3 and TRBJ2-2, is EAGVVQSPRYKIIEKKQPVAFWCNPISGHNTLYWYLQNLGQGPELLIRYENEEAVDDSQLPKDRFSAERLKGVDSTLKIQPAELGDSAVYLCASSYIQGTGELFFGEGSRLTVL.

This clonotype has ten or more counts. V and J are TRBV30 and TRBJ2-7; unclear D gene. The germline V and J ends were trimmed by 5 bases and 3 bases, with 14 bases remaining between them. Per the germline V gene, CDR1 is GTSNPN and CDR2 is SVGIG (reference sequence). The CDR3 loop spans 13 amino acids. The CDR3 bases are TGTGCCTGGGACGATGGGGTTGGCTACGAGCAGTACTTC. Translated, it gives CAWDDGVGYEQYF.

The table lists this clonotype with a few counts. V usage is TRBV29-1 and J usage is TRBJ2-7; tentatively, D is TRBD1 (6 bases). Germline V CDR1 and CDR2: SQVTM, ANQGSEA. Trimming pared 6 bases from V and 2 bases from J, leaving 14 bases between. This CDR3 has 13 amino acids. The CDR3 here is CSVETGTTYEQYF. CDR3 in DNA: TGCAGCGTGGAGACCGGGACAACCTACGAGCAGTACTTC.

This chain uses TRBV20-1 with TRBJ1-5; TRBD1 agrees at 7 bases. The CDR3 totals 15 residues. Germline V gives CDR1 DFQATT, CDR2 SNEGSKA (reference sequence). V lost 0 bases, J lost 4 bases, and 6 bases stayed unmatched. The CDR3 DNA is TGCAGTGCTAGAGATCTGACAGGGAGGAATCAGCCCCAGCATTTT. Amino acid sequence: CSARDLTGRNQPQHF.

The chain uses TRBV9 and TRBJ2-1, with 8 bases identical to TRBD2. Trimming removed 4 bases from V and 4 bases from J; junction bases left unmatched: 7. CDR1 and CDR2 (germline): SGDLS, YYNGEE. This CDR3 spans 15 amino acids. The DNA of the CDR3 is TGTGCCAGCAGCCCAGCGGGAGAACTTTACAATGAGCAGTTCTTC. As protein: CASSPAGELYNEQFF.

The chain uses TRBV19 and TRBJ1-5; 9 bases map to TRBD1. The CDR3 spans 16 residues. J was trimmed by 5 bases and V by 7 bases; bases with no gene match: 12. Germline lookup yields CDR1 LNHDA and CDR2 SQIVND (reference sequence). The DNA of the CDR3 is TGTGCCAGTACATCCACAGGGGGCATCGGGTATCAGCCCCAGCATTTT. Its translation is CASTSTGGIGYQPQHF.

This clonotype was detected ten times or more. The chain joins TRBV2 to TRBJ1-1; D remains ambiguous. The germline V and J ends were trimmed by 6 bases and 0 bases, with 20 bases remaining between them. Germline V gene lookup returns CDR1 SNHLY and CDR2 FYNNEI. The CDR3 has 17 amino acids. As DNA, the CDR3 is TGTGCCAGCAGGGCACCATCGAACACAGATATGAACACTGAAGCTTTCTTT. Amino acid sequence: CASRAPSNTDMNTEAFF.

The chain employs TRBV2 and TRBJ1-5; D ambiguous. CDR1 and CDR2 from the germline V gene are SNHLY and FYNNEI. Between the trimmed V and J ends, which lost 5 bases and 4 bases, there was a span of 9 bases. This CDR3 has 13 residues. In DNA form, the CDR3 reads TGTGCCAGCAGTTCGAAGTGGAATCAGCCCCAGCATTTT. This sequence encodes CASSSKWNQPQHF.

In this sample, this clonotype turned up many times. The chain carries TRBV28 and TRBJ2-3; D may match TRBD1 or TRBD2 (5 bases each). CDR1 MDHEN and CDR2 SYDVKM come from the germline V gene. The CDR3 length is 22 residues. V lost 2 bases to trimming and J lost 0 bases, with 30 bases between them. CDR3 bases: TGTGCCAGCAGTTTAGGGGTCCCGGGACCCCCCTGGAAGCGGCCAAGCACAGATACGCAGTATTTT. This sequence encodes CASSLGVPGPPWKRPSTDTQYF.

The table lists this clonotype with many counts. The chain recombines TRBV6-1 with TRBJ2-3; the D is unclear. CDR3 length equals 16 residues. The germline V gene has CDR1 MNHNS and CDR2 SASEGT. Trimming removed 4 bases at V and 5 bases at J, with 19 bases between. Here the CDR3 DNA reads TGTGCCAGCAGTGTGGGGTTCCTCTCGGATGGAGATACGCAGTATTTT. Encoded protein: CASSVGFLSDGDTQYF.

In this sample, this clonotype turned up a few times. The gene calls are TRBV4-1 and TRBJ1-4, with D unclear. Germline V lookup: CDR1 MGHRA, CDR2 YSYEKL. Trimming cost V 1 base and J 4 bases, with 10 bases left between them. The CDR3 is 15 amino acids. CDR3 nucleotides: TGCGCCAGCAGCCAAGTACAGCTGCTTAATGAAAAACTGTTTTTT. Protein: CASSQVQLLNEKLFF.

This clonotype was detected ten times or more. V usage is TRBV2 and J usage is TRBJ2-3; 9 nucleotides agree with TRBD2. V trimming: 2 bases; J trimming: 0 bases; junction bases outside the gene matches: 6. The germline gives CDR1 SNHLY, CDR2 FYNNEI. This CDR3 spans 17 amino acids. CDR3 residues: CASSERLAGSSTDTQYF. The CDR3 region has the DNA TGTGCCAGCAGTGAACGGCTAGCGGGATCTAGCACAGATACGCAGTATTTT.

The V call is TRBV6-8, the J call TRBJ1-2; TRBD1 is a possible D gene (5 bases). Trimming took off 8 bases at V and 8 bases at J, with 12 bases between the two ends. The CDR3 totals 11 residues. Germline CDR1 reads MNHGY; CDR2 reads SAAAGT. The chain's CDR3 is CASSTQGGYTF. In DNA, the CDR3 is TGTGCCAGCTCCACTCAGGGCGGCTACACCTTC.

The gene calls are TRBV5-8 and TRBJ2-5; D unresolved. V shed 1 base and J shed 1 base, with 8 bases lying between them. CDR1 and CDR2 (germline): SGHTS, YDEGEE. The CDR3 length is 14 residues. The CDR3 loop is CASSLLQSQETQYF. In DNA, the CDR3 is TGTGCCAGCAGCTTGCTACAGTCCCAAGAGACCCAGTACTTC.

The sample holds many counts of this clonotype. This rearrangement joins TRBV7-8 to TRBJ2-7, with TRBD2 matching 10 bases. This CDR3 has 16 amino acids. V lost 5 bases, J lost 6 bases, and 13 bases stayed unmatched. The germline CDR1 and CDR2 sequences are SGHVS and FQNEAQ. Here the CDR3 DNA reads TGTGCCAGCAGCCCAAATCTAGCGGGAGTGGCCCTCGAGCAGTACTTC. It specifies CASSPNLAGVALEQYF.

The rearrangement joins TRBV7-9 to TRBJ2-7, with D possibly being TRBD1 (6 bases). Germline V lookup: CDR1 SEHNR, CDR2 FQNEAQ (reference sequence). This CDR3 comprises 16 residues. V was cut by 0 bases and J by 0 bases, with 12 bases left in between. The CDR3, as DNA: TGTGCCAGCAGCTTAGCCTTAGGACAGTTCTCCTACGAGCAGTACTTC. As protein: CASSLALGQFSYEQYF. Full variable domain (missing parts from reference TRBV7-9 and TRBJ2-7): DTGVSQNPRHKITKRGQNVTFRCDPISEHNRLYWYRQTLGQGPEFLTYFQNEAQLEKSRLLSDRFSAERPKGSFSTLEIQRTEQGDSAMYLCASSLALGQFSYEQYFGPGTRLTVT.

This clonotype has just a few counts. The chain recombines TRBV10-1 with TRBJ2-7; D gene ambiguous. Trimming stripped 3 bases from V and 2 bases from J, with 11 bases between. Per germline, CDR1 WNHNN and CDR2 SYGVQD (reference sequence). This CDR3 has 14 residues. The CDR3 nucleotides are TGCGCCAGCAGTGACCCCGGACGGACCTACGAGCAGTACTTC. Translated, it gives CASSDPGRTYEQYF.

This clonotype showed up many times. The chain carries TRBV4-2 and TRBJ1-1; D is uncertain. The CDR3 contains 13 residues. The germline gives CDR1 LGHNA, CDR2 YNFKEQ. V shed 1 base and J shed 1 base, with 4 bases lying between them. CDR3 in amino acids: CASSQGENTEAFF. CDR3 nucleotides: TGTGCCAGCAGCCAAGGAGAGAACACTGAAGCTTTCTTT.

In this sample, this clonotype turned up many times. This chain links TRBV7-3 with TRBJ2-1; 7 bases map to TRBD2. The CDR3 spans 16 residues. After removal of 1 base from V and 3 bases from J, the junction contained 6 bases not matched to a gene. Germline CDR1 is SGHTA and CDR2 is FQGTGA. Here the CDR3 DNA reads TGTGCCAGCAGCTTAATGGGAGGGAGTGGCTACAATGAGCAGTTCTTC. Encoded protein: CASSLMGGSGYNEQFF.